This T cell receptor beta chain was captured by sequencing in a study of T-cell reconstitution after alpha-beta-depleted transplantation in children listed by TCRdb under 2016. With regard to the full study: The study quantitatively tracked T-cell immune reconstitution after TCRalphabeta/CD19-depleted allogeneic hematopoietic cell transplantation in children using TCR repertoire profiling.

With respect to this clonotype: Its antigen is still unknown. Base qualities are missing; no much larger clone stands one base away.

Library preparation employed PCR. Sequencing used an Illumina HiSeq 2500. Molecular barcoding was employed in the preparation of TCR libraries, with unique molecular identifiers being used to normalize TCRbeta repertoire quantification. TCRdb reprocessed the public reads (quality trimming at Q25 with fastp, clone calling with MiXCR) and kept in-frame beta chains. Merged by CDR3 protein, the rows form single entries marked with the most common genes and DNA. This sample gives 490,000 or so distinct CDR3 sequences in total; 12% of them show up just once. Over 5.5% of the sample comes from the top ten. The TCR sequence derives from a human donor who donated a stem cell graft to a child with combined immunodeficiency. This specimen consisted of PBMCs from the stem cell graft donor, obtained from the stem cell graft.

This receptor carries the CDR3 CASSTPQGLGTDTQYF. The bases are TGCGCCAGCAGCACCCCACAGGGTCTGGGGACAGATACGCAGTATTTT. The V gene is TRBV5-1 and the J gene is TRBJ2-3; TRBD1 is a possible D gene, resting on 6 matching bases. CDR1 SGHRS and CDR2 YFSETQ are derived from the germline V gene. Trimming costs V 4 bases and J 3 bases, and their ends lie 18 bases apart. The CDR3 holds 16 amino acids from the cysteine to the phenylalanine. CDR3 DNA only is kept here, 48 bases in frame from base 1.